The 9 T cell receptor beta chains below come from one sample, sequenced in a study of cytomegalovirus exposure and HLA in healthy donors. Vbeta (60) and Jbeta (13) primers were used in the PCR. Libraries were prepared by immunoSEQ multiplex PCR; TCRdb keeps only in-frame clonotypes and omits some of them. The table records 130,000 to 150,000 clones, around 77% of them present only once. The sample taken for sequencing was PBMCs. The receptors shown here come from a woman between 50 and 59 years old in good health and CMV-seronegative.

The gene calls are TRBV23-1 and TRBJ1-1; D remains unclear. TRBV23-1 is annotated as an ORF whose role is uncertain. Trimming removed 8 bases from V and 1 base from J, with 14 bases in between. The CDR3 has 14 residues. CDR3 sequence: CASRNRTGNTEAFF. CDR3 nucleotides: TGCGCCAGCCGGAACCGGACTGGGAACACTGAAGCTTTCTTT.

This clone showed up just once. This sequence joins TRBV19 and TRBJ1-1; 11 bases match TRBD1. The germline gives CDR1 LNHDA, CDR2 SQIVND (reference sequence). V lost 8 bases to trimming and J lost 10 bases; unmatched junction nucleotides: 9. The CDR3 consists of 13 residues. CDR3 in amino acids: CASGYPGTGGAFF. As DNA, the CDR3 is TGTGCCAGTGGTTATCCCGGGACAGGGGGAGCTTTCTTT.

The chain couples TRBV6-1 to TRBJ2-2; 9 nucleotides match TRBD1. The V segment lost 4 bases and the J segment 6 bases; nucleotides outside the gene matches: 12. Germline assignment: CDR1 MNHNS and CDR2 SASEGT. The CDR3 length is 17 residues. CDR3 DNA sequence: TGTGCCAGCAGTGGTTTAAACAGGGGGCGCAACCCCGGGGAGCTGTTTTTT. Protein: CASSGLNRGRNPGELFF.

The rearrangement links TRBV7-6 to TRBJ2-3, with 10 bases identical to TRBD2. Germline V gene sequence: CDR1 SGHVS, CDR2 FNYEAQ. The CDR3 runs to 17 residues. Trimming cost V 2 bases and J 4 bases; bases outside gene matches: 9. The CDR3 is CASSLTRLAGSADTQYF. DNA of the CDR3: TGTGCCAGCAGCTTAACCCGACTAGCGGGTTCAGCAGATACGCAGTATTTT.

This chain uses TRBV15 with TRBJ2-3; 9 nucleotides align to TRBD2. Germline V gene data show CDR1 as LNHNV and CDR2 as YYDKDF (reference sequence). The CDR3 extends over 16 amino acids. The junction had 6 bases not matched to a gene; V was cut back by 4 bases and J by 1 base. This CDR3 is CATSIWASGGTDTQYF. CDR3 sequence (DNA): TGTGCCACCAGCATTTGGGCTAGCGGGGGCACAGATACGCAGTATTTT.

V usage is TRBV11-2 and J usage is TRBJ1-4; 9 bases line up with TRBD1. Losses at the gene ends were 4 bases for V and 6 bases for J; bases not matched to a gene: 6. CDR3 length equals 15 residues. Germline CDR1 reads SGHAT; CDR2 reads FQNNGV. CDR3 amino acids: CASSSWDRADEKLFF. CDR3 coding DNA: TGTGCCAGCAGCTCATGGGACAGGGCGGATGAAAAACTGTTTTTT.

J is TRBJ1-6 and V is TRBV25-1; 7 bases align to TRBD1. This CDR3 has 14 residues. CDR1 is MGHDK, CDR2 SYGVNS, per germline. J gave up 5 bases and V 9 bases, and 7 bases lay outside the gene matches. CDR3 region: CARTLGQHNSPLHF. For the CDR3, the DNA is TGTGCCAGGACCCTGGGACAGCATAATTCACCCCTCCACTTT.

The V gene is TRBV10-2, the J gene TRBJ1-2; TRBD1 matches at 7 bases. J lost 2 bases, V lost 6 bases, and 15 bases had no gene match. Germline CDR1 and CDR2: WSHSY and SAAADI. The CDR3 spans 17 residues. The CDR3: CASSGRNRGAENYGYTF. Here the CDR3 DNA reads TGCGCCAGCAGCGGCCGAAACAGGGGAGCCGAGAACTATGGCTACACCTTC.

The chain joins TRBV6-1 to TRBJ2-1, with D possibly matching TRBD1 (6 bases). Per germline, CDR1 MNHNS and CDR2 SASEGT. The germline V and J ends were trimmed by 1 base and 6 bases, with 10 bases remaining between them. The CDR3 loop spans 14 amino acids. The chain's CDR3 is CASSEGTEPNEQFF. The CDR3 region has the DNA TGTGCCAGCAGTGAAGGGACAGAACCCAATGAGCAGTTCTTC.